The rows below give T cell receptor beta chains drawn from one sample of a study of early T cells in non-severe SARS-CoV-2 infection. TCRdb recomputed calls from the 5' RACE reads with MiXCR, one row per CDR3 protein. The table has about 56,000 distinct CDR3 sequences, roughly 16% seen once. The starting material was whole blood, obtained at baseline. Receptor source: an adult who was a healthcare worker with PCR-confirmed SARS-CoV-2 infection or an uninfected control (not recorded which). The CDR3 runs from the conserved cysteine through the conserved F or W. D genes are given only for firm matches. Size tells how often a clone was seen (once, few, many) or the class of an expanded clone, and some rows leave it out.

v_call: TRBV6-5; clone_size: .; d_call: .; j_call: TRBJ1-2; cdr3_nt: TGTGCCAGCAGACAAATGGGACGGGGGCAGTATGGCTACACCTTC; cdr3_aa: CASRQMGRGQYGYTF
v_call: TRBV6-5; clone_size: many; d_call: .; j_call: TRBJ1-1; cdr3_nt: TGTGCCAGCAGTTACGGACAGTTCACTGAAGCTTTCTTT; cdr3_aa: CASSYGQFTEAFF
v_call: TRBV7-6; clone_size: many; d_call: .; j_call: TRBJ2-1; cdr3_nt: TGTGCCAGCAGCTTAGGCTTTGAGGGTAATGAGCAGTTCTTC; cdr3_aa: CASSLGFEGNEQFF
v_call: TRBV15; clone_size: .; d_call: TRBD2; j_call: TRBJ2-3; cdr3_nt: TGTGCCACCAGCCGGGGGGGGCGCGCAGATACGCAGTATTTT; cdr3_aa: CATSRGGRADTQYF
v_call: TRBV10-3; clone_size: .; d_call: .; j_call: TRBJ1-3; cdr3_nt: TGTGCCATCAGTGACGCCAACAGTTTTCACGGAAACACCATATATTTT; cdr3_aa: CAISDANSFHGNTIYF
v_call: TRBV6-2/TRBV6-3; clone_size: few; d_call: .; j_call: TRBJ2-1; cdr3_nt: TGTGCCAGCAGGACGACCCTTGAGCAGTTCTTC; cdr3_aa: CASRTTLEQFF
v_call: TRBV4-1; clone_size: .; d_call: .; j_call: TRBJ1-2; cdr3_nt: TGCGCCAGCAGCCAAGTAGGGGTGGGCTACACCTTC; cdr3_aa: CASSQVGVGYTF
v_call: TRBV7-6; clone_size: once; d_call: .; j_call: TRBJ1-3; cdr3_nt: TGTGCCAGCAGCTTAGAGGCCGGGGTGAGCTCTGGAAACACCATATATTTT; cdr3_aa: CASSLEAGVSSGNTIYF
v_call: TRBV7-9; clone_size: few; d_call: TRBD1; j_call: TRBJ2-3; cdr3_nt: TGTGCCAGCAAACGGGACAGGGGAAATTCTGCAGCTCGGGATACGCAGTATTTT; cdr3_aa: CASKRDRGNSAARDTQYF
v_call: TRBV14; clone_size: few; d_call: .; j_call: TRBJ2-2; cdr3_nt: TGTGCCAGCAGTAGAGGACCGGGCGGGATTCAAGGGGAGCTGTTTTTT; cdr3_aa: CASSRGPGGIQGELFF
v_call: TRBV3-1; clone_size: many; d_call: TRBD1; j_call: TRBJ1-4; cdr3_nt: TGTGCCAGCAGCCCCTTCCGGACAGGGAATGAAAAACTGTTTTTT; cdr3_aa: CASSPFRTGNEKLFF
v_call: TRBV2; clone_size: .; d_call: TRBD1; j_call: TRBJ2-1; cdr3_nt: TGTGCCAGCAGCGCGGACAGGGTTTGGGAGCAGTTCTTC; cdr3_aa: CASSADRVWEQFF
v_call: TRBV20-1; clone_size: many; d_call: .; j_call: TRBJ2-3; cdr3_nt: TGCAGTGCCCCAGGGGGCACAGATACGCAGTATTTT; cdr3_aa: CSAPGGTDTQYF
v_call: TRBV29-1; clone_size: .; d_call: TRBD2; j_call: TRBJ2-7; cdr3_nt: TGCAGCGTCCGGGGAACTAGCGGGTGGGGAAACTCCTACGAGCAGTACTTC; cdr3_aa: CSVRGTSGWGNSYEQYF
v_call: TRBV12-3/TRBV12-4; clone_size: few; d_call: .; j_call: TRBJ2-4; cdr3_nt: TGTGCCAGCAGTTTAGCGCGGTCCACGTTTAAGAACATTCAGTACTTC; cdr3_aa: CASSLARSTFKNIQYF
v_call: TRBV28; clone_size: .; d_call: TRBD1; j_call: TRBJ2-5; cdr3_nt: TGTGCCAGCAGTTTATGGGCAGGGGGCGGAGAGACCCAGTACTTC; cdr3_aa: CASSLWAGGGETQYF
v_call: TRBV7-8; clone_size: .; d_call: .; j_call: TRBJ1-2; cdr3_nt: TGTGCCAGCAGCTTACGGGCAGCTAACTATGGCTACACCTTC; cdr3_aa: CASSLRAANYGYTF
v_call: TRBV5-1; clone_size: few; d_call: .; j_call: TRBJ2-1; cdr3_nt: TGCGCCAGCAGCTTGTCGACGGGAGTAGCTGAGCAGTTCTTC; cdr3_aa: CASSLSTGVAEQFF
v_call: TRBV7-6; clone_size: few; d_call: .; j_call: TRBJ2-7; cdr3_nt: TGTGCCAGCAGCCCAGACAGGACCAAACCCTACGAGCAGTACTTC; cdr3_aa: CASSPDRTKPYEQYF
v_call: TRBV7-8; clone_size: .; d_call: .; j_call: TRBJ2-3; cdr3_nt: TGTGCCAGCAGCTGGAACAGGGCAGATACGCAGTATTTT; cdr3_aa: CASSWNRADTQYF
v_call: TRBV25-1; clone_size: .; d_call: .; j_call: TRBJ1-1; cdr3_nt: TGTGCCATCATGGGGGACACTGAAGCTTTCTTT; cdr3_aa: CAIMGDTEAFF
v_call: TRBV18; clone_size: few; d_call: .; j_call: TRBJ2-5; cdr3_nt: TGTGCCAGCTCCCCAATGGGAGTGACCGAGACCCAGTACTTC; cdr3_aa: CASSPMGVTETQYF